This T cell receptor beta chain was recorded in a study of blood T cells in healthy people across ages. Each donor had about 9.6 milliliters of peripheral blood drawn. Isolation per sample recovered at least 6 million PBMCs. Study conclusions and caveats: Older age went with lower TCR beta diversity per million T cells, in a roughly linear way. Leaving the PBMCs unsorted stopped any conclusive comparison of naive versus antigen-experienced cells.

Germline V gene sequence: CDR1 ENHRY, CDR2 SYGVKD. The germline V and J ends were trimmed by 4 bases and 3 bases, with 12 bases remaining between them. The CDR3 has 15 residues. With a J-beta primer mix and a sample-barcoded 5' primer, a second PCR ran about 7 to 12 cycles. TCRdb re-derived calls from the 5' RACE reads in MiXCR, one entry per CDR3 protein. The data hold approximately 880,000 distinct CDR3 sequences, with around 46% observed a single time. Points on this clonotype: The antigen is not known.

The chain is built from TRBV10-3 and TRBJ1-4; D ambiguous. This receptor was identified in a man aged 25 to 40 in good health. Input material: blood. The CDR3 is CAISGQALSNEKLFF. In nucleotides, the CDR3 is TGTGCCATCAGTGGTCAGGCGCTCTCTAATGAAAAACTGTTTTTT.